This TCR beta chain was documented in a study of neoadjuvant anti-PD-1 for oral cavity cancer. Repertoires were generated with immunoSEQ multiplex PCR, while TCRdb's copy carries only in-frame clones and drops some. The repertoire has about 15,000 clones, roughly 68% of them found once; the top ten carry less than 3.5%. Overall study findings and caveats: Treg/Th17 ratio rose with pretreatment blood and fell with post-treatment tumor TCRbeta clonality.

In regard to this clone: Its antigen is as yet unknown.

These oral cavity squamous cell carcinomas were HPV-negative and locally advanced. Sequenced material: PBMCs, taken before nivolumab (anti-PD-1) treatment. This sequence was found in a person aged 35-80 years with oral cavity squamous cell carcinoma.

CDR3 in DNA: TGTGCCAGCTGGGACAGGGCATACGAGCAGTACTTC. Its translation is CASWDRAYEQYF. This chain uses TRBV2 with TRBJ2-7; 9 positions match TRBD1. Germline-derived CDR1 and CDR2 are SNHLY and FYNNEI. Trimming took 8 bases from V and 4 from J; bases not matched to a gene: 3. CDR3 length: 12 amino acids.